This note documents a single TCR beta chain sequence. Per the original data handling: Amplified reference gene primers provided the basis for estimating nucleated cell counts. Clones were sequenced by immunoSEQ multiplex PCR, and TCRdb holds only the in-frame ones, with some missing. From that table come the V and J calls and clone size; the DNA was used to work out D and trimming. The table lists about 240,000 clones, 70% to 85% of them singletons, with more than 2.5% in the top ten. This entry is derived from a study of blood T cell repertoires in COVID-19. Study overall: The United States, Italy and Spain supplied acute and convalescent COVID-19 samples. The analysed material was cDNA or gDNA that came from T cells, B-cell-depleted T cells, or PBMCs.

Germline values: CDR1 SGHTA, CDR2 FQGNSA. CDR3 length equals 15 residues. After removal of 1 base from V and 4 bases from J, the junction contained 6 bases not matched to a gene. Sequencing was done on a sample of peripheral blood. The clonotype was recovered from a woman of 80 years or more with acute or convalescent COVID-19. This chain links TRBV7-2 with TRBJ1-1, with 7 bases lining up with TRBD1. CDR3: CASSLGSYRGTEAFF. The CDR3 DNA reads TGTGCCAGCAGCTTAGGGTCATACAGGGGCACTGAAGCTTTCTTT. Variable domain in full (rest from reference TRBV7-2 and TRBJ1-1): GAGVSQSPSNKVTEKGKDVELRCDPISGHTALYWYRQSLGQGLEFLIYFQGNSAPDKSGLPSDRFSAERTGGSVSTLTIQRTQQEDSAVYLCASSLGSYRGTEAFFGQGTRLTVV.